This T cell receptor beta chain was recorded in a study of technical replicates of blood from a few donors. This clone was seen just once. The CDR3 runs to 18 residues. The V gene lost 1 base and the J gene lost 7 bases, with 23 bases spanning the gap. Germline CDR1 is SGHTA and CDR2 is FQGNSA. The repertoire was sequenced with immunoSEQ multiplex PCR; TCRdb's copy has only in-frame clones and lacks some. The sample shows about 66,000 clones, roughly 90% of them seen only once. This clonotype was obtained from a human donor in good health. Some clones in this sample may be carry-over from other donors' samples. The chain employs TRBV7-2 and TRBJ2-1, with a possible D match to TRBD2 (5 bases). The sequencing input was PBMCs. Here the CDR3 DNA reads TGTGCCAGCAGCTTAGGGCGGGCGGGCCGGACGTCTGGGAATGAGCAGTTCTTC. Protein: CASSLGRAGRTSGNEQFF.